This is a list of T cell receptor beta chains from one sample in a study of blood T cell repertoires in COVID-19. Some clones are missing from TCRdb's copy, which holds only in-frame ones; the method was immunoSEQ multiplex PCR. Of under 200,000 clones in the sample, 87% were seen once. Material: peripheral blood. The receptors originated from an older woman with COVID-19, enrolled during active disease. Both conserved end residues are part of each CDR3. The order of the fields is J gene, clone size, D gene, V gene, CDR3 protein, CDR3 DNA. The D gene is left open where the match is weak. The size of a clone is reported for some rows only, either as once, few or many, or as a class for expanded clones.

J: TRBJ2-6; size: few; D: NA; V: TRBV11-2; CDR3: CASSLQIHSGANVLTF; DNA: TGTGCCAGCAGCTTACAGATCCACTCTGGGGCCAACGTCCTGACTTTC
J: TRBJ2-2; size: NA; D: NA; V: TRBV3-1/TRBV3-2; CDR3: CASSLSSGELFF; DNA: TGTGCCAGCAGCCTGTCGTCCGGGGAGCTGTTTTTT
J: TRBJ2-7; size: once; D: TRBD1; V: TRBV5-1; CDR3: CASSFPRQGEQYF; DNA: TGCGCCAGCAGCTTCCCACGACAGGGGGAGCAGTACTTC
J: TRBJ1-4; size: NA; D: NA; V: TRBV6-6; CDR3: CASSNTGTLLFF; DNA: TGTGCCAGCAGTAACACCGGGACATTATTGTTTTTT
J: TRBJ2-5; size: NA; D: NA; V: TRBV6-5; CDR3: CASSYSISGSQETQYF; DNA: TGTGCCAGCAGTTACTCGATCTCCGGGAGTCAAGAGACCCAGTACTTC
J: TRBJ1-5; size: few; D: TRBD1; V: TRBV6-1; CDR3: CASSVGLLRGPRNQPQHF; DNA: TGTGCCAGCAGTGTAGGACTTTTAAGGGGGCCTCGAAATCAGCCCCAGCATTTT
J: TRBJ1-2; size: once; D: TRBD1; V: TRBV5-1; CDR3: CASSLGQGRYGYTF; DNA: TGCGCCAGCAGCTTGGGACAGGGCCGGTATGGCTACACCTTC
J: TRBJ1-6; size: NA; D: TRBD1; V: TRBV5-1; CDR3: CASSPGQGAKYGSPLHF; DNA: TGCGCCAGCAGCCCGGGACAGGGGGCAAAGTATGGCTCACCCCTCCACTTT
J: TRBJ1-4; size: NA; D: NA; V: TRBV7-9; CDR3: CASTDRTNEKLFF; DNA: TGTGCCAGCACCGACAGAACTAATGAAAAACTGTTTTTT
J: TRBJ1-5; size: NA; D: TRBD1; V: TRBV7-9; CDR3: CASSLGWDRYSNQPQHF; DNA: TGTGCCAGCAGCTTAGGTTGGGACAGATATAGCAATCAGCCCCAGCATTTT
J: TRBJ2-7; size: NA; D: TRBD2; V: TRBV15; CDR3: CATSRDLAGDYEQYF; DNA: TGTGCCACCAGCAGAGATCTGGCGGGGGACTACGAGCAGTACTTC
J: TRBJ2-3; size: NA; D: NA; V: TRBV5-1; CDR3: CASSLGGDHFTDTQYF; DNA: TGCGCCAGCAGCTTGGGGGGGGACCACTTCACAGATACGCAGTATTTT
J: TRBJ2-6; size: NA; D: NA; V: TRBV7-3; CDR3: CASRPTNSGANVLTF; DNA: TGTGCCAGCAGGCCTACTAACTCTGGGGCCAACGTCCTGACTTTC
J: TRBJ2-3; size: NA; D: TRBD2; V: TRBV5-4; CDR3: CASSSSSGGKDTQYF; DNA: TGTGCCAGCAGCTCTTCTAGCGGGGGGAAGGATACGCAGTATTTT
J: TRBJ1-1; size: NA; D: TRBD1; V: TRBV30; CDR3: CAWAGTGITGAFF; DNA: TGTGCCTGGGCCGGGACAGGGATAACAGGAGCTTTCTTT
J: TRBJ1-5; size: NA; D: NA; V: TRBV30; CDR3: CAWSLLDRRNQPQHF; DNA: TGTGCCTGGAGCCTATTGGATAGGCGGAATCAGCCCCAGCATTTT
J: TRBJ1-2; size: NA; D: TRBD1; V: TRBV5-1; CDR3: CASSRPSTGGDGYTF; DNA: TGCGCCAGCAGCCGGCCTTCGACAGGGGGCGATGGCTACACCTTC
J: TRBJ2-7; size: NA; D: TRBD2; V: TRBV10-3; CDR3: CAISEAGGFDVSVYEQYF; DNA: TGTGCCATCAGTGAGGCGGGGGGGTTCGATGTCAGTGTCTACGAGCAGTACTTC
J: TRBJ2-7; size: NA; D: TRBD1; V: TRBV5-1; CDR3: CASSLVGQGYEQYF; DNA: TGCGCCAGCAGCTTGGTGGGACAGGGGTACGAGCAGTACTTC
J: TRBJ1-4; size: NA; D: TRBD1; V: TRBV7-6; CDR3: CASSLDRGREKLFF; DNA: TGTGCCAGCAGCTTAGACAGGGGACGAGAAAAACTGTTTTTT
J: TRBJ2-7; size: NA; D: NA; V: TRBV14; CDR3: CASSQVPGGPSIQYF; DNA: TGTGCCAGCAGCCAAGTCCCGGGGGGCCCATCTATCCAGTACTTC
J: TRBJ1-2; size: NA; D: NA; V: TRBV6-5; CDR3: CASSSLGGPYGYTF; DNA: TGTGCCAGCAGTAGTCTGGGGGGACCATATGGCTACACCTTC
J: TRBJ1-6; size: NA; D: TRBD1; V: TRBV7-9; CDR3: CASSGQGLGYNSPLHF; DNA: TGTGCCAGCAGCGGACAGGGTTTGGGGTATAATTCACCCCTCCACTTT
J: TRBJ1-1; size: NA; D: TRBD1; V: TRBV10-3; CDR3: CAISGGTGGTGRTEAFF; DNA: TGTGCCATCAGTGGGGGGACAGGGGGCACAGGGAGAACTGAAGCTTTCTTT
J: TRBJ2-7; size: once; D: TRBD1; V: TRBV3-1/TRBV3-2; CDR3: CASSKTGTGDDEQYF; DNA: TGTGCCAGCAGCAAGACCGGGACAGGGGACGACGAGCAGTACTTC
J: TRBJ1-2; size: NA; D: NA; V: TRBV7-9; CDR3: CASSPRTRGGYTF; DNA: TGTGCCAGCAGCCCTAGAACTCGTGGCGGCTACACCTTC
J: TRBJ1-3; size: NA; D: NA; V: TRBV28; CDR3: CASSRAGRPINLGNTIYF; DNA: TGTGCCAGCAGCCGAGCGGGGCGTCCGATCAACCTTGGAAACACCATATATTTT
J: TRBJ2-7; size: NA; D: TRBD1; V: TRBV11-1; CDR3: CASSFNRGHEQYF; DNA: TGTGCCAGCAGCTTCAACAGGGGCCACGAGCAGTACTTC
J: TRBJ2-5; size: once; D: TRBD2; V: TRBV10-3; CDR3: CAISESAIAGGETQYF; DNA: TGTGCCATCAGTGAGTCAGCGATAGCGGGGGGTGAGACCCAGTACTTC
J: TRBJ1-4; size: NA; D: TRBD1; V: TRBV28; CDR3: CASSSPGTGVKLFF; DNA: TGTGCCAGCAGTTCTCCCGGGACAGGGGTAAAACTGTTTTTT
J: TRBJ2-1; size: NA; D: TRBD2; V: TRBV19; CDR3: CASSRSGSTNEQFF; DNA: TGTGCCAGTAGTAGGAGCGGGAGTACAAATGAGCAGTTCTTC
J: TRBJ2-5; size: NA; D: NA; V: TRBV29-1; CDR3: CSVGGQSEETQYF; DNA: TGCAGCGTTGGGGGGCAGAGCGAAGAGACCCAGTACTTC
J: TRBJ1-2; size: NA; D: NA; V: TRBV5-5; CDR3: CASSPTAGRDYGYTF; DNA: TGTGCCAGCAGCCCGACTGCGGGACGGGACTATGGCTACACCTTC
J: TRBJ2-3; size: NA; D: NA; V: TRBV7-3; CDR3: CASARGGGADTQYF; DNA: TGTGCCAGCGCGCGTGGGGGCGGAGCAGATACGCAGTATTTT
J: TRBJ2-5; size: NA; D: TRBD2; V: TRBV28; CDR3: CASTRGGEETQYF; DNA: TGTGCCAGCACCCGGGGGGGAGAGGAGACCCAGTACTTC
J: TRBJ2-7; size: NA; D: TRBD1; V: TRBV6-5; CDR3: CASSYSAQGAGEQYF; DNA: TGTGCCAGCAGTTACTCTGCTCAGGGGGCTGGAGAGCAGTACTTC
J: TRBJ2-1; size: NA; D: TRBD2; V: TRBV7-3; CDR3: CASSLKIAGHNEQFF; DNA: TGTGCCAGCAGCTTAAAAATAGCGGGGCACAATGAGCAGTTCTTC
J: TRBJ2-6; size: NA; D: TRBD2; V: TRBV11-3; CDR3: CASSGSGGSGANVLTF; DNA: TGTGCCAGCAGCGGTAGCGGGGGCTCTGGGGCCAACGTCCTGACTTTC
J: TRBJ2-4; size: NA; D: NA; V: TRBV19; CDR3: CASSTTSLAKNIQYF; DNA: TGTGCCAGTAGTACGACATCACTAGCCAAAAACATTCAGTACTTC
J: TRBJ2-1; size: NA; D: TRBD2; V: TRBV3-1/TRBV3-2; CDR3: CASSPRTSGVYNEQFF; DNA: TGTGCCAGCAGCCCCCGGACTAGCGGGGTCTACAATGAGCAGTTCTTC
J: TRBJ1-5; size: NA; D: TRBD1; V: TRBV28; CDR3: CASRTWTGDGNQPQHF; DNA: TGTGCCAGCAGAACTTGGACAGGGGACGGCAATCAGCCCCAGCATTTT
J: TRBJ1-2; size: NA; D: NA; V: TRBV4-2; CDR3: CASSQEARSRGYTF; DNA: TGTGCCAGCAGCCAAGAGGCCAGATCCCGAGGCTACACCTTC
J: TRBJ1-5; size: NA; D: TRBD1; V: TRBV3-1/TRBV3-2; CDR3: CASSQGWDRGNQPQHF; DNA: TGTGCCAGCAGCCAAGGGTGGGACAGGGGCAATCAGCCCCAGCATTTT
J: TRBJ2-5; size: NA; D: NA; V: TRBV27; CDR3: CASSSLAVKETQYF; DNA: TGTGCCAGCAGTTCTTTGGCAGTGAAGGAGACCCAGTACTTC
J: TRBJ1-6; size: NA; D: TRBD1; V: TRBV12-5; CDR3: CASGFDRVVTPLHF; DNA: TGTGCTAGTGGTTTCGACAGGGTGGTGACACCCCTCCACTTT
J: TRBJ1-4; size: NA; D: NA; V: TRBV2; CDR3: CASSRLTGYGEKLFF; DNA: TGTGCCAGCAGTAGATTGACAGGTTATGGGGAAAAACTGTTTTTT